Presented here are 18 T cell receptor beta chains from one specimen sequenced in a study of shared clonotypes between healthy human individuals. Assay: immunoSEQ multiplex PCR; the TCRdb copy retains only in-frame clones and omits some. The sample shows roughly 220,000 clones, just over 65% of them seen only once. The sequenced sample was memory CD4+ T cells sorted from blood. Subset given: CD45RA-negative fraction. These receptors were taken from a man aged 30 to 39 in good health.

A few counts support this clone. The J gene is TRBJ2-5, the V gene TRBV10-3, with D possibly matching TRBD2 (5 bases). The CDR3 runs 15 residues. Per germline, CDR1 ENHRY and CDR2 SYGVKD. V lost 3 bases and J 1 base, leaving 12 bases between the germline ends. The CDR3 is CAISERAAAQETQYF. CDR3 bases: TGTGCCATCAGTGAAAGAGCGGCAGCCCAAGAGACCCAGTACTTC.

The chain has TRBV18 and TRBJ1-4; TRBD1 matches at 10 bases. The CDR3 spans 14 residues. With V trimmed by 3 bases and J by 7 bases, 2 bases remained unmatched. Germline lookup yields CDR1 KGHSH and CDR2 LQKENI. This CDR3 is CASSPGQGVEKLFF. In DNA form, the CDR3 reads TGTGCCAGCTCACCTGGACAGGGGGTTGAAAAACTGTTTTTT.

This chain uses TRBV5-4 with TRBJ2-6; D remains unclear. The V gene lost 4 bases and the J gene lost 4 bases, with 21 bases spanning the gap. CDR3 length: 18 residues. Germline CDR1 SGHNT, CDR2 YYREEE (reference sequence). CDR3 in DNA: TGTGCCAGCAGCCCCCCCGGATCGCCCCGTTCCGGGGCCAACGTCCTGACTTTC. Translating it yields CASSPPGSPRSGANVLTF. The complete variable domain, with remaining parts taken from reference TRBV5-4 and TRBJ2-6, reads ETGVTQSPTHLIKTRGQQVTLRCSSQSGHNTVSWYQQALGQGPQFIFQYYREEENGRGNFPPRFSGLQFPNYSSELNVNALELDDSALYLCASSPPGSPRSGANVLTFGAGSRLTVL.

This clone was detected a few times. This chain's CDR3 is CASSLLTGDTYGYTF. CDR3 sequence (DNA): TGTGCCAGCAGTTTGTTGACAGGGGACACCTATGGCTACACCTTC. The rearrangement uses TRBV28 and TRBJ1-2; 8 bases are shared with TRBD1. The germline CDR1 and CDR2 sequences are MDHEN and SYDVKM. The CDR3 runs 15 residues. V gave up 3 bases and J gave up 4 bases; unmatched junction bases: 7.

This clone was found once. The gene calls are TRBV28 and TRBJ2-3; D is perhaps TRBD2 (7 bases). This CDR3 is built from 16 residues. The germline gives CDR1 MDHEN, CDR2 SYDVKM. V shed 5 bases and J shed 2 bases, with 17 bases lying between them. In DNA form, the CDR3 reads TGTGCCAGCAGTCCTAGGGGGGGCCCCCCCACAGATACGCAGTATTTT. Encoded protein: CASSPRGGPPTDTQYF.

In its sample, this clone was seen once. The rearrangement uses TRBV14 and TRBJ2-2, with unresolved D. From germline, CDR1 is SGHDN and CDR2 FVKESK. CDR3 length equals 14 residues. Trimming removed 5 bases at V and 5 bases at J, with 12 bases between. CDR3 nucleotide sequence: TGTGCCAGCAGCGTGGCCCGTCGAACCGGGGAGCTGTTTTTT. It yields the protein CASSVARRTGELFF.

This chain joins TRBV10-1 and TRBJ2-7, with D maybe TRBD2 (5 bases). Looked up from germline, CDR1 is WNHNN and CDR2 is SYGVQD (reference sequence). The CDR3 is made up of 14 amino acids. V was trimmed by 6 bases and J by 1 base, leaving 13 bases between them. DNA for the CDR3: TGCGCCAGCAGCCCTTGGACTTTATCCTACGAGCAGTACTTC. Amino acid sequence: CASSPWTLSYEQYF.

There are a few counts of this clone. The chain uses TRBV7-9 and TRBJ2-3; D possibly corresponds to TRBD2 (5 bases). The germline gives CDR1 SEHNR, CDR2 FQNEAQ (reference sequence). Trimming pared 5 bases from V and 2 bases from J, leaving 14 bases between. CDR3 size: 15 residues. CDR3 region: CASSLRLASTDTQYF. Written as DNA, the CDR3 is TGTGCCAGCAGCCTCCGGCTAGCATCCACAGATACGCAGTATTTT.

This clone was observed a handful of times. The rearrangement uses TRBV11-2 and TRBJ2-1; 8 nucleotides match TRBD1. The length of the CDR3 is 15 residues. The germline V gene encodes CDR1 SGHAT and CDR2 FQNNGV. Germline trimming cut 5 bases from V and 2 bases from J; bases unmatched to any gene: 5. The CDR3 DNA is TGTGCCAGCAGCAGGACAGGGCCCACCTACAATGAGCAGTTCTTC. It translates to CASSRTGPTYNEQFF.

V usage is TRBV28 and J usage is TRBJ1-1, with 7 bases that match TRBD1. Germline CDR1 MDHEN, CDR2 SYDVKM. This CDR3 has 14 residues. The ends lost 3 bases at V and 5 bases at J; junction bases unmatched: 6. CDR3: CASSLPTGFTEAFF. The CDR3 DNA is TGTGCCAGCAGTTTGCCGACAGGGTTTACTGAAGCTTTCTTT.

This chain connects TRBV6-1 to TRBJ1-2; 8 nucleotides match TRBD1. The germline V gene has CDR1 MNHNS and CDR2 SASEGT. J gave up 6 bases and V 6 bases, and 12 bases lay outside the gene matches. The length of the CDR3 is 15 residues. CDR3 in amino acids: CASSPVVRGHHGYTF. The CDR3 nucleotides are TGTGCCAGCAGCCCCGTAGTCAGGGGGCATCATGGCTACACCTTC.

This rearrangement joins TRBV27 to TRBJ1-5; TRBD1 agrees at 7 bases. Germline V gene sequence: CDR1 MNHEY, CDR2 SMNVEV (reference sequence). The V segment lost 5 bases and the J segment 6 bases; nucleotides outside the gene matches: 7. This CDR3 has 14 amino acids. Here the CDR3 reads CASSEYRGGQPQHF. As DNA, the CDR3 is TGTGCCAGCAGTGAGTACAGGGGTGGTCAGCCCCAGCATTTT.

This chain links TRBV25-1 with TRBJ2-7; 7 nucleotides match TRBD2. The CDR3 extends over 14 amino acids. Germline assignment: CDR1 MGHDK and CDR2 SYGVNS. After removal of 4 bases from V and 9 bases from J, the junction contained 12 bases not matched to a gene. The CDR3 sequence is CASSGKVGEGGQYF. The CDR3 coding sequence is TGTGCCAGCAGTGGTAAGGTGGGGGAGGGCGGGCAGTACTTC.

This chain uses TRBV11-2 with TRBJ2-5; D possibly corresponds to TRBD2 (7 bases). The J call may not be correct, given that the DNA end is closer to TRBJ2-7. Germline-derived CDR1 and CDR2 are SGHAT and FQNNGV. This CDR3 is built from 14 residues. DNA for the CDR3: TGTGCCAGCAGCAAGGGGGGGCTCACCTACGAGCAGTACTTC. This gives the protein CASSKGGLTYEQYF.

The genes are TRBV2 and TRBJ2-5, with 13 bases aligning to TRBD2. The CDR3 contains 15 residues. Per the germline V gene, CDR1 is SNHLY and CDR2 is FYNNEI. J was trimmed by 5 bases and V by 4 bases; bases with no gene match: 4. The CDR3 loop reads CASSGTSGSRETQYF. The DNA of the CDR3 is TGTGCCAGCAGTGGGACTAGCGGGAGCCGCGAGACCCAGTACTTC.

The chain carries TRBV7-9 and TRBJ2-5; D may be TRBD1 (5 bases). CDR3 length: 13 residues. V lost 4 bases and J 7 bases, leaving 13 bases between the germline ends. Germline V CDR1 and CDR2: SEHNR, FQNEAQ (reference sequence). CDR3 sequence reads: CASSSGQSWTQYF. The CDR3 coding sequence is TGTGCCAGCAGCTCTGGACAATCATGGACCCAGTACTTC.

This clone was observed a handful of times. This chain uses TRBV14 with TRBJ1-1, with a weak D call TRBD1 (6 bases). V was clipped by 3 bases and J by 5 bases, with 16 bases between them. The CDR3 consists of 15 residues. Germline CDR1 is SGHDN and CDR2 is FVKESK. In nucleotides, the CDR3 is TGTGCCAGCAGCCAGGGCTTCACAGGGCGGACTGAAGCTTTCTTT. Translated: CASSQGFTGRTEAFF. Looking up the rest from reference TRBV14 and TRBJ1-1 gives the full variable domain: EAGVTQFPSHSVIEKGQTVTLRCDPISGHDNLYWYRRVMGKEIKFLLHFVKESKQDESGMPNNRFLAERTGGTYSTLKVQPAELEDSGVYFCASSQGFTGRTEAFFGQGTRLTVV.

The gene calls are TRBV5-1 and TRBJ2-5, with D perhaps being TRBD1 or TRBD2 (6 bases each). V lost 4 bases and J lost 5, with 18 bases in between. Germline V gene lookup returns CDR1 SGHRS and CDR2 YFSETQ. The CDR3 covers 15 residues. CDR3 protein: CASSRMGTGRETQYF. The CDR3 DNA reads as TGCGCCAGCAGCCGAATGGGAACAGGGAGGGAGACCCAGTACTTC. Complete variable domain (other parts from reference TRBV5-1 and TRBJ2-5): KAGVTQTPRYLIKTRGQQVTLSCSPISGHRSVSWYQQTPGQGLQFLFEYFSETQRNKGNFPGRFSGRQFSNSRSEMNVSTLELGDSALYLCASSRMGTGRETQYFGPGTRLLVL.